A selection of T cell receptor beta chains follows, all from one sample in a study of cytomegalovirus exposure and HLA in healthy donors. Produced via immunoSEQ multiplex PCR; TCRdb's table is partial and in-frame only. Here the sample spans 150,000 to 200,000 clones, approximately 71% being singletons. The sequenced sample was PBMCs. Receptors were obtained from a man over 45 in good health and CMV-seronegative. The CDR3 runs from the conserved cysteine through the conserved F or W. A D gene is named only where the DNA matches it firmly. Size values are once, few and many counts, or a class for expanded clones, and some rows have none.

D | J | V | length | size | CDR3 | DNA
TRBD1 | TRBJ1-5 | TRBV18 | 15 | once | CASSQGQGGNQPQHF | TGTGCCAGCTCACAGGGACAGGGAGGCAATCAGCCCCAGCATTTT
- | TRBJ1-2 | TRBV13 | 15 | - | CASSLVGLTNYGYTF | TGTGCCAGCAGCTTAGTCGGGTTAACTAACTATGGCTACACCTTC
- | TRBJ1-5 | TRBV27 | 15 | - | CASTSPTGIGQPQHF | TGTGCCAGCACCTCTCCGACAGGTATTGGGCAGCCCCAGCATTTT
- | TRBJ2-7 | TRBV6-6 | 15 | - | CASSYVSGSSYEQYF | TGTGCCAGCAGTTACGTCTCCGGGTCCTCCTACGAGCAGTACTTC
TRBD1 | TRBJ1-4 | TRBV29-1 | 14 | - | CSVVSSGQPEKLFF | TGCAGCGTTGTGAGCTCGGGACAGCCCGAAAAACTGTTTTTT
- | TRBJ1-1 | TRBV2 | 13 | - | CASSLDRNTEAFF | TGTGCCAGCAGTCTTGACAGGAACACTGAAGCTTTCTTT
- | TRBJ1-2 | TRBV28 | 11 | - | CASATWYGYTF | TGTGCCAGCGCAACTTGGTATGGCTACACCTTC
TRBD1 | TRBJ2-5 | TRBV6-1 | 13 | few | CATQGDAQETQYF | TGTGCCACCCAGGGGGACGCCCAAGAGACCCAGTACTTC
- | TRBJ2-5 | TRBV14 | 16 | - | CASSQDEGEYQETQYF | TGTGCCAGCAGCCAAGATGAGGGAGAATACCAAGAGACCCAGTACTTC
- | TRBJ2-7 | TRBV4-3 | 17 | - | CASSQGFLDSVEFKQYF | TGCGCCAGCAGCCAGGGTTTCCTCGACAGTGTAGAGTTCAAGCAGTACTTC
- | TRBJ2-2 | TRBV10-2 | 13 | - | CASSDSGPGELFF | TGCGCCAGCAGTGACTCGGGTCCCGGGGAGCTGTTTTTT
- | TRBJ2-1 | TRBV2 | 15 | few | CASSVVGAAANEQFF | TGTGCCAGCAGTGTTGTAGGGGCTGCAGCCAATGAGCAGTTCTTC
TRBD2 | TRBJ2-3 | TRBV9 | 15 | - | CASSATSGNTDTQYF | TGTGCCAGCAGCGCGACTAGCGGGAACACAGATACGCAGTATTTT
TRBD1 | TRBJ1-1 | TRBV2 | 15 | - | CASRWTGGMGTEAFF | TGTGCCAGCCGCTGGACAGGGGGGATGGGCACTGAAGCTTTCTTT
- | TRBJ1-1 | TRBV7-2 | 16 | - | CASSPEGRSGLVEAFF | TGTGCCAGCAGCCCAGAGGGCCGCAGTGGGCTGGTTGAAGCTTTCTTT
- | TRBJ1-5 | TRBV19 | 15 | - | CASSIWGDSNQPQHF | TGTGCCAGTAGTATTTGGGGGGACAGCAATCAGCCCCAGCATTTT
TRBD2 | TRBJ2-1 | TRBV5-1 | 14 | few | CASSFLAGANEQFF | TGCGCCAGCAGCTTCCTAGCGGGGGCAAATGAGCAGTTCTTC
TRBD2 | TRBJ2-1 | TRBV5-1 | 15 | - | CASRGAGGSYNEQFF | TGCGCCAGCAGGGGAGCGGGGGGCTCCTACAATGAGCAGTTCTTC
TRBD1 | TRBJ1-1 | TRBV15 | 15 | - | CATSSGTGGLTEAFF | TGTGCCACCAGCAGCGGGACAGGGGGTCTCACTGAAGCTTTCTTT
- | TRBJ1-2 | TRBV6-6 | 14 | - | CASSSPPGDYGYTF | TGTGCCAGCAGTTCCCCGCCAGGGGACTATGGCTACACCTTC
TRBD1 | TRBJ1-1 | TRBV6-5 | 16 | - | CASSYAMIGQVTEAFF | TGTGCCAGCAGTTACGCCATGATAGGACAGGTGACTGAAGCTTTCTTT
- | TRBJ2-3 | TRBV5-6 | 14 | - | CASSGLSLTDTQYF | TGTGCCAGCAGTGGACTATCTCTCACAGATACGCAGTATTTT
TRBD1 | TRBJ2-7 | TRBV29-1 | 13 | once | CSVEERQGYEQYF | TGCAGCGTTGAAGAGAGACAGGGGTACGAGCAGTACTTC
TRBD1 | TRBJ1-2 | TRBV28 | 14 | - | CASKNRGRNYGYTF | TGTGCCAGTAAGAACAGGGGGCGAAACTATGGCTACACCTTC
- | TRBJ1-4 | TRBV4-2 | 14 | - | CASSQEVRSEKLFF | TGTGCCAGCAGCCAAGAGGTTAGGAGTGAAAAACTGTTTTTT
- | TRBJ2-3 | TRBV5-1 | 15 | - | CASSLLVGLTDTQYF | TGCGCCAGCAGCTTGTTAGTCGGGTTAACAGATACGCAGTATTTT
- | TRBJ2-7 | TRBV6-4 | 15 | few | CASSEEGGEAYEQYF | TGTGCCAGCAGTGAGGAAGGAGGGGAAGCCTACGAGCAGTACTTC
TRBD2 | TRBJ2-3 | TRBV7-2 | 15 | - | CASSSTSGDIDTQYF | TGTGCCAGCAGCTCGACTAGCGGGGATATAGATACGCAGTATTTT